One sample yielded the 27 T cell receptor beta chains listed below, sequenced in a study of T cells in Graves' hyperthyroidism and ophthalmopathy. Amplification of TCR beta CDR3 regions used RNA as the template. Carried out on the TCR CDR3, a first-round RT-PCR used the HTBI primer set. TCRdb re-called the multiplex PCR reads through MiXCR, storing one row per CDR3 protein. There are some 460,000 distinct CDR3 sequences in the sample; approximately 14% occur only once, and roughly 13% lies in the top ten. The specimen was blood. The receptors were gathered from a woman under 30 with Graves' hyperthyroidism.

V and J are TRBV20-1 and TRBJ2-7, with D perhaps TRBD1 (5 bases). The CDR3 extends over 15 amino acids. V was trimmed by 5 bases and J by 6 bases, leaving 23 bases between them. Germline CDR1 DFQATT, CDR2 SNEGSKA (reference sequence). The CDR3 DNA reads TGCAGTGCTGGGATCTTAAGGACAAAGGGATTCGAGCAGTACTTC. Translation gives CSAGILRTKGFEQYF.

The table lists this clonotype with many counts. The chain employs TRBV5-1 and TRBJ2-3; D is perhaps TRBD2 (6 bases). Germline V gives CDR1 SGHRS, CDR2 YFSETQ. The CDR3 totals 15 residues. Trimming removed 4 bases at V and 0 bases at J, with 12 bases between. CDR3 nucleotides: TGCGCCAGCAGCCCGGGGGTATTAAGCACAGATACGCAGTATTTT. Residues: CASSPGVLSTDTQYF. Filled out from reference TRBV5-1 and TRBJ2-3, the complete variable domain reads KAGVTQTPRYLIKTRGQQVTLSCSPISGHRSVSWYQQTPGQGLQFLFEYFSETQRNKGNFPGRFSGRQFSNSRSEMNVSTLELGDSALYLCASSPGVLSTDTQYFGPGTRLTVL.

This clonotype was detected only a few times. This chain connects TRBV24-1 to TRBJ2-1; 11 nucleotides align to TRBD2. V lost 3 bases, J lost 4 bases, and 1 base stayed unmatched. CDR1 and CDR2 from the germline V gene are KGHDR and SFDVKD. The CDR3 spans 15 residues. The CDR3 reads CATSDRTSGYNEQFF. The DNA of the CDR3 is TGTGCCACCAGTGATAGGACTAGCGGGTACAATGAGCAGTTCTTC.

This clonotype was detected ten times or more. This rearrangement joins TRBV11-2 to TRBJ2-7; TRBD1 might be the D (5 bases). The V end was cut by 1 base, the J end by 1 base, with 26 bases between. The CDR3 runs 20 residues. Germline V gene lookup returns CDR1 SGHAT and CDR2 FQNNGV. CDR3 sequence (DNA): TGTGCCAGCAGCTTAGTCGTTGGACACCAACTACTAAGTGGTTCCTACGAGCAGTACTTC. Residues: CASSLVVGHQLLSGSYEQYF.

The V and J genes are TRBV14 and TRBJ1-1, with D possibly matching TRBD1 (5 bases). The CDR3 totals 15 residues. V lost 4 bases, J lost 1 base, and 13 bases lay in between. Germline V lookup: CDR1 SGHDN, CDR2 FVKESK. DNA for the CDR3: TGTGCCAGCAGCCGATTCGGAGACAGGAACACTGAAGCTTTCTTT. Amino acids: CASSRFGDRNTEAFF.

The chain couples TRBV6-5 to TRBJ1-5, with D perhaps matching TRBD1 (5 bases). The germline V gene encodes CDR1 MNHEY and CDR2 SVGAGI. The CDR3 runs 20 residues. V was shortened by 0 bases and J by 0 bases, with 21 bases between the two germline ends. Here the CDR3 reads CASSYSRGSGRDLSNQPQHF. CDR3 coding DNA: TGTGCCAGCAGTTACTCGAGAGGGTCGGGCAGGGACCTTAGCAATCAGCCCCAGCATTTT.

This clonotype was seen more than once but under ten times. V gene TRBV20-1 combines with J gene TRBJ2-1; D possibly corresponds to TRBD2 (6 bases). This CDR3 region has 14 residues. Trimming took off 4 bases at V and 0 bases at J, with 10 bases between the two ends. From germline, CDR1 is DFQATT and CDR2 SNEGSKA (reference sequence). CDR3 sequence (DNA): TGCAGTGCTACTTGGGGGGTCTCCTACAATGAGCAGTTCTTC. Amino acids: CSATWGVSYNEQFF.

Many counts were recorded for this clonotype. J is TRBJ1-1 and V is TRBV2; 8 bases map to TRBD1. CDR1 and CDR2 from the germline V gene are SNHLY and FYNNEI. After removal of 6 bases from V and 2 bases from J, the junction contained 8 bases not matched to a gene. The CDR3 runs to 15 residues. CDR3 loop: CASRATGGANTEAFF. The CDR3 nucleotides read TGTGCCAGCAGAGCTACAGGGGGGGCTAACACTGAAGCTTTCTTT.

This clonotype occurred a few times. This rearrangement joins TRBV4-1 to TRBJ2-3; the D gene is possibly TRBD2 (6 bases). The ends were cut back, 4 bases at V and 4 bases at J, with 18 bases in the middle. This CDR3 has 16 amino acids. CDR1 and CDR2 (germline): MGHRA, YSYEKL. The CDR3 sequence is CASSPFGTGGPDTQYF. Written as DNA, the CDR3 is TGCGCCAGCAGCCCGTTCGGCACAGGAGGGCCAGATACGCAGTATTTT.

This clonotype was seen only a few times. The chain couples TRBV19 to TRBJ2-1; TRBD2 matches at 10 bases. The V segment lost 6 bases and the J segment 3 bases; nucleotides outside the gene matches: 8. There are 16 residues in the CDR3. CDR1 is LNHDA, CDR2 SQIVND, per germline (reference sequence). The CDR3, as DNA: TGTGCCAGTAGGGACGTAGCGGGAGGCCTCTACAATGAGCAGTTCTTC. Its translation: CASRDVAGGLYNEQFF.

This clonotype turned up a few times. The chain is built from TRBV9 and TRBJ2-5; 12 bases are shared with TRBD2. The J segment lost 0 bases and the V segment lost 0 bases, leaving 6 bases of the junction unmatched. Germline V gene sequence: CDR1 SGDLS, CDR2 YYNGEE. CDR3 length equals 18 residues. CDR3 bases: TGTGCCAGCAGCGTAGAGGGGGGGACTAGCGGGTACCAAGAGACCCAGTACTTC. It encodes CASSVEGGTSGYQETQYF.

Many counts were recorded for this clonotype. The rearrangement uses TRBV20-1 and TRBJ1-5; no reliable D call. This CDR3 has 12 residues. CDR1 is DFQATT, CDR2 SNEGSKA, per germline (reference sequence). V lost 0 bases to trimming and J lost 15 bases, with 15 bases between them. CDR3 residues: CSARDRASRWHF. The CDR3 DNA reads as TGCAGTGCTAGAGATCGGGCCAGCCGCTGGCATTTT.

There are a few counts of this clonotype. The rearrangement joins TRBV5-6 to TRBJ2-7; D is possibly TRBD1 (5 bases). V lost 0 bases and J lost 1, with 11 bases in between. Germline V CDR1 and CDR2: SGHDT, YYEEEE. The CDR3 runs to 15 residues. The CDR3: CASSLEPGLSYEQYF. DNA of the CDR3: TGTGCCAGCAGCTTGGAGCCAGGGTTGTCCTACGAGCAGTACTTC.

This clonotype came up many times. V is TRBV6-1 and J is TRBJ1-2, with D possibly TRBD1 on 6 matching bases. This CDR3 has 14 residues. V was cut by 6 bases and J by 4 bases, with 15 bases left in between. Germline V gene data show CDR1 as MNHNS and CDR2 as SASEGT. The CDR3 DNA follows: TGTGCCAGCAGATCGCCAGGGGTCACCTATGGCTACACCTTC. Its translation is CASRSPGVTYGYTF.

This clonotype was detected ten times or more. The chain is built from TRBV29-1 and TRBJ2-7, with 16 bases lining up with TRBD2. V shed 3 bases, J shed 2 bases, and the junction held 4 bases outside the gene matches. The CDR3 contains 16 residues. Per the germline V gene, CDR1 is SQVTM and CDR2 is ANQGSEA. CDR3 bases: TGCAGCGTTGAGGGACTAGCGGGAGGGCCGGCCTACGAGCAGTACTTC. Translated, it gives CSVEGLAGGPAYEQYF.

This clonotype showed up just once. V usage is TRBV20-1 and J usage is TRBJ1-3; D is possibly TRBD1 (5 bases). CDR3 size: 12 residues. V lost 4 bases to trimming and J lost 4 bases, with 8 bases between them. Germline V gene sequence: CDR1 DFQATT, CDR2 SNEGSKA (reference sequence). The CDR3 DNA sequence: TGCAGTGCTATGGGGCCCGGAAACACCATATATTTT. It codes for CSAMGPGNTIYF.

This clonotype has ten or more counts. The J gene is TRBJ2-7, the V gene TRBV7-9, with 9 bases that match TRBD1. CDR1 and CDR2 from the germline V gene are SEHNR and FQNEAQ (reference sequence). This CDR3 is built from 15 residues. The V and J ends lost 4 bases and 2 bases, in that order; junction bases with no gene match: 6. In nucleotides, the CDR3 is TGTGCCAGCAGCTCCGCGGGACAGGGCCCCTACGAGCAGTACTTC. The encoded protein is CASSSAGQGPYEQYF. The variable domain in full, completed from reference TRBV7-9 and TRBJ2-7, reads DTGVSQNPRHKITKRGQNVTFRCDPISEHNRLYWYRQTLGQGPEFLTYFQNEAQLEKSRLLSDRFSAERPKGSFSTLEIQRTEQGDSAMYLCASSSAGQGPYEQYFGPGTRLTVT.

There are a few counts of this clonotype. This chain links TRBV25-1 with TRBJ2-5; 7 bases map to TRBD2. With V trimmed by 4 bases and J by 7 bases, 15 bases remained unmatched. Germline V gene lookup returns CDR1 MGHDK and CDR2 SYGVNS. The CDR3 runs 16 residues. In DNA form, the CDR3 reads TGTGCCAGCAGTGTAGCCCCTAGCGGTAGAATCGGGACCCAGTACTTC. Translating gives CASSVAPSGRIGTQYF.

This clonotype was counted many times. The CDR3 here is CASKSRPGLAGGPYEQYF. The CDR3 coding sequence is TGCGCCAGCAAATCCCGACCGGGACTAGCGGGAGGGCCCTACGAGCAGTACTTC. V gene TRBV5-1 combines with J gene TRBJ2-7, with TRBD2 matching over 16 bases. Per the germline V gene, CDR1 is SGHRS and CDR2 is YFSETQ. V shed 6 bases and J 2 bases; nucleotides not matched to a gene: 11. The CDR3 length is 18 residues.

This clonotype was picked up many times. In DNA form, the CDR3 reads TGTGCCAGCAGCTTAGGGGCGGTTTATTTCGACAATGAGCAGTTCTTC. Protein sequence: CASSLGAVYFDNEQFF. J is TRBJ2-1 and V is TRBV11-2; D call uncertain. Trimming removed 1 base from V and 5 bases from J, with 15 bases in between. Germline V gene sequence: CDR1 SGHAT, CDR2 FQNNGV. The CDR3 is 16 residues long.

This clonotype was seen more than once but under ten times. The rearrangement joins TRBV6-1 to TRBJ2-6, with TRBD1 as a possible D gene (5 bases). CDR3 size: 16 residues. V was pared by 6 bases and J by 0 bases, with 12 bases between. Germline V lookup: CDR1 MNHNS, CDR2 SASEGT. The CDR3 region is CASSPTDSSGANVLTF. DNA for the CDR3: TGTGCCAGCAGCCCCACAGACAGCTCTGGGGCCAACGTCCTGACTTTC.

The sample holds a few counts of this clonotype. The CDR3 spells CATAGTGSYNEQFF. As DNA, the CDR3 is TGTGCCACAGCCGGGACAGGGAGCTACAATGAGCAGTTCTTC. This chain uses TRBV24-1 with TRBJ2-1, with 9 bases aligning to TRBD1. V lost 10 bases, J lost 3 bases, and 6 bases stayed unmatched. The germline CDR1 and CDR2 sequences are KGHDR and SFDVKD. The CDR3 is 14 residues long.

The J gene is TRBJ2-1, the V gene TRBV5-1; the match to TRBD2 covers 12 bases. CDR1 is SGHRS and CDR2 is YFSETQ in the germline V gene. After removal of 2 bases from V and 4 bases from J, the junction contained 7 bases not matched to a gene. The CDR3 runs to 17 residues. CDR3 nucleotides: TGCGCCAGCAGCTTACCGCCCCTAGCGGGGGGGTACAATGAGCAGTTCTTC. Translated, it gives CASSLPPLAGGYNEQFF.

The chain couples TRBV29-1 to TRBJ2-7; D not certain. The V gene lost 7 bases and the J gene lost 3 bases, with 10 bases spanning the gap. Germline V gene data show CDR1 as SQVTM and CDR2 as ANQGSEA. The CDR3 has 11 amino acids. The CDR3 is CSATNVYEQYF. The DNA of the CDR3 is TGCAGCGCAACAAACGTCTACGAGCAGTACTTC.

The rearrangement joins TRBV28 to TRBJ1-4; 8 nucleotides align to TRBD1. The CDR3 is made up of 16 amino acids. V was pared by 3 bases and J by 3 bases, with 6 bases of the junction left unmatched. Germline V gene lookup returns CDR1 MDHEN and CDR2 SYDVKM. The CDR3 protein is CASSLQGAVSNEKLFF. DNA of the CDR3: TGTGCCAGCAGTTTGCAGGGGGCGGTTTCTAATGAAAAACTGTTTTTT.

This sequence joins TRBV29-1 and TRBJ1-1; D call uncertain. Germline V lookup: CDR1 SQVTM, CDR2 ANQGSEA. V lost 4 bases and J 2 bases, leaving 14 bases between the germline ends. The CDR3 extends over 14 amino acids. CDR3: CSVVSDTINTEAFF. The CDR3 DNA follows: TGCAGCGTTGTCTCCGACACTATAAACACTGAAGCTTTCTTT.

This clonotype was observed many times. The CDR3 here is CSANVGDRYQPQHF. The CDR3 DNA sequence: TGCAGTGCCAACGTTGGGGACAGATATCAGCCCCAGCATTTT. The rearrangement joins TRBV20-1 to TRBJ1-5, with 7 bases aligning to TRBD1. Trimming cost V 6 bases and J 5 bases; bases outside gene matches: 10. CDR1 is DFQATT and CDR2 is SNEGSKA in the germline V gene (reference sequence). CDR3 length: 14 amino acids.